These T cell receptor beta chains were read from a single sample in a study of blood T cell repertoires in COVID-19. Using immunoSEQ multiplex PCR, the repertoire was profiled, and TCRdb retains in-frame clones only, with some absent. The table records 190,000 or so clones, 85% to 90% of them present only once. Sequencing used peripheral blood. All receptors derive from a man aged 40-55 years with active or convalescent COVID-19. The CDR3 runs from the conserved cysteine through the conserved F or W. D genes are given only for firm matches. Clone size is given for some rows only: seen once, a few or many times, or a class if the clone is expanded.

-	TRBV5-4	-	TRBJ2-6	CASSPSGRSGANVLTF	TGTGCCAGCAGTCCTTCAGGTCGCTCTGGGGCCAACGTCCTGACTTTC
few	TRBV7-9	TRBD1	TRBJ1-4	CASSLTGGENEKLFF	TGTGCCAGCAGCTTGACAGGGGGCGAGAATGAAAAACTGTTTTTT
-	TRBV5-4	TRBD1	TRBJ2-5	CASSHPGQGRETQYF	TGTGCCAGCAGTCATCCGGGACAGGGCCGGGAGACCCAGTACTTC
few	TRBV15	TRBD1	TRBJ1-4	CATSRVWDRGSNEKLFF	TGTGCCACCAGCAGAGTCTGGGACAGGGGTTCTAATGAAAAACTGTTTTTT
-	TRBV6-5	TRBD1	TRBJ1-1	CATGPGTGFEAFF	TGTGCCACCGGTCCCGGGACAGGGTTTGAAGCTTTCTTT
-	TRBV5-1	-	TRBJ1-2	CASSHMKGAGYTF	TGCGCCAGCAGTCATATGAAAGGGGCTGGCTACACCTTC
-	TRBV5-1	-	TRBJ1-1	CASSLLGWRGTEAFF	TGCGCCAGCAGCTTGCTGGGGTGGAGAGGGACTGAAGCTTTCTTT
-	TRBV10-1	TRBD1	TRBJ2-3	CASSGTGGSTDTQYF	TGCGCCAGCAGCGGGACAGGGGGTAGCACAGATACGCAGTATTTT
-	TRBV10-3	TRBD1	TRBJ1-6	CAISDRDRVSSPLHF	TGTGCCATCAGTGACCGGGACAGGGTTAGTTCACCCCTCCACTTT
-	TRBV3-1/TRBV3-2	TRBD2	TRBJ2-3	CASSQEAGGGDTQYF	TGTGCCAGCAGCCAAGAGGCGGGGGGCGGGGATACGCAGTATTTT
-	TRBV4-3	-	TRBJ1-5	CASSQTYRENQPQHF	TGCGCCAGCAGCCAAACATACAGGGAAAATCAGCCCCAGCATTTT
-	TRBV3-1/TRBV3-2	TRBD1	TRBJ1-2	CASRGTEKDYGYTF	TGTGCCAGCAGAGGGACAGAAAAGGACTATGGCTACACCTTC
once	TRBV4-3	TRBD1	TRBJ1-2	CASSTSSGTGVTSSNYGYTF	TGCGCCAGCAGCACTAGTTCCGGGACAGGGGTCACATCCTCTAACTATGGCTACACCTTC
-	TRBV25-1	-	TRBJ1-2	CASSDRLRSRGYTF	TGTGCCAGCAGTGACCGGTTACGGTCCCGAGGCTACACCTTC
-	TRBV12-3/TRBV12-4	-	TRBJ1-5	CASSYTSQPQHF	TGTGCCAGCAGTTACACATCCCAGCCCCAGCATTTT
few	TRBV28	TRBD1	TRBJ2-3	CASQGSRTGTDTQYF	TGTGCCAGCCAGGGGAGCCGGACAGGGACAGATACGCAGTATTTT
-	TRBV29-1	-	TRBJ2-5	CSVDATGQETQYF	TGCAGCGTTGACGCGACAGGACAAGAGACCCAGTACTTC